This T cell receptor (beta chain) is drawn from a study of beta chain features in type 1 diabetes. Study observations and caveats: Any HLA-type effect on TCRB rearrangement remained unresolved here. A cDNA-based sequencing approach could over-represent cells with high TCR expression. Fewer junction insertions and more nucleotide deletions appeared in type 1 diabetes patients. In comparison with healthy donors, patients had naive, central memory and Treg TCRB repertoires that appeared more similar. When Type 1 diabetes patients were examined, their TCRB CDR3s proved moderately but significantly shorter in all four CD4+ subsets.

Unmatched junction bases numbered 3, after V lost 2 bases and J lost 6 bases. This CDR3 spans 13 amino acids. CDR1 KGHSH and CDR2 LQKENI come from the germline V gene. Expressed TCRB transcripts were sequenced because the entire RNA isolate underwent reverse transcription. This table comes from immunoSEQ multiplex PCR, and its TCRdb copy is limited to in-frame clones, with some not included. There are about 160,000 clones in the sample; 7% to 9.5% occur only once, and around 0.7% lies in the top ten. This clone was detected a few times. Its antigen is currently unknown. The receptor's source is a woman aged 25 to 39 with type 1 diabetes. Source material: central memory CD4+ T cells from blood. This chain connects TRBV18 to TRBJ1-2, with 7 nucleotides matching TRBD1. The CDR3 DNA reads as TGTGCCAGCTCACCAACAGGGACAGATGGCTACACCTTC. Translating it yields CASSPTGTDGYTF.